One T cell receptor beta chain is described in this entry. Its target is not known. The data derive from a study of blood T cells in healthy people across ages. Study-wide findings and caveats: Roughly linearly, TCR beta diversity per million T cells fell as age increased.

Combining a sample-barcoded 5' primer with a J-beta primer mix, a second PCR ran for roughly 7 to 12 cycles. Per-sample output comprised a minimum of 2.5 million paired-end reads containing CDR3. TCRdb re-called the 5' RACE reads with MiXCR, one entry per CDR3 protein. This table has about 570,000 distinct CDR3 sequences, roughly 29% appearing once. With 4 bases removed from V and 2 bases from J, the gap between germline ends came to 9 bases. This CDR3 has 12 amino acids. Per germline, CDR1 SQVTM and CDR2 ANQGSEA. Sequencing was carried out using blood. J is TRBJ2-7 and V is TRBV29-1; D not certain. The receptor's source is a woman aged 70-85 years in good health. CDR3 sequence: CSVAPATYEQYF. The CDR3 region has the DNA TGCAGCGTTGCTCCAGCTACCTACGAGCAGTACTTC.